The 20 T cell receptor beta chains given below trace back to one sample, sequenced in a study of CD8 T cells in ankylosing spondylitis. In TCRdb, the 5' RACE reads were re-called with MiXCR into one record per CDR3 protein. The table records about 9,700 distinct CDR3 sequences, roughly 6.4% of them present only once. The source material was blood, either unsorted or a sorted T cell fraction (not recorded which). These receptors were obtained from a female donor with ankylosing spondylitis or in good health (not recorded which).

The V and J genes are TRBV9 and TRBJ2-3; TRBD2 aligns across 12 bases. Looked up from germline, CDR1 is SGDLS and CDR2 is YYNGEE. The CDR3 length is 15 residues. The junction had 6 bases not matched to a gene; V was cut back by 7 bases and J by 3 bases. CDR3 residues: CASSSTSGGTDTQYF. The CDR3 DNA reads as TGTGCCAGCTCCTCGACTAGCGGGGGAACAGATACGCAGTATTTT.

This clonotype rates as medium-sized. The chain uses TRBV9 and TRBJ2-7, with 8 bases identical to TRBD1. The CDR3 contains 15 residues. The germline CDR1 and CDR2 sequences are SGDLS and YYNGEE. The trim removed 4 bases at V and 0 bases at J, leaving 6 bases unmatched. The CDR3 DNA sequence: TGTGCCAGCAGCCAGGGGGCGGGACACTCCTACGAGCAGTACTTC. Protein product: CASSQGAGHSYEQYF.

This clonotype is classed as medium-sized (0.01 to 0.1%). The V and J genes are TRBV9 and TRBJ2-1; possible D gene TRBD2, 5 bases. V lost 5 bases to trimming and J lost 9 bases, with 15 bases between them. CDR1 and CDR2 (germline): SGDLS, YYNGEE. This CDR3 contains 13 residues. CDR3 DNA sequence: TGTGCCAGCAGTGGTGGCGCGGGCGGTGAGCAGTTCTTC. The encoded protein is CASSGGAGGEQFF.

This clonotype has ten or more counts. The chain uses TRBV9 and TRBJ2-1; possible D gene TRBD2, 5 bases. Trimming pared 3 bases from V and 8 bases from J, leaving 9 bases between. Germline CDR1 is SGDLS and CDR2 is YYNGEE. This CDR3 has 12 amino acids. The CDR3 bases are TGTGCCAGCAGCGAGCGGCTCGATGAGCAGTTCTTC. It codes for CASSERLDEQFF.

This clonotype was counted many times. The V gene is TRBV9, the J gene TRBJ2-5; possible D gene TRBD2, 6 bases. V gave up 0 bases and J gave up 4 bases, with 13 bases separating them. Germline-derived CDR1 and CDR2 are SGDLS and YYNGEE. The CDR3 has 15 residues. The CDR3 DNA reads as TGTGCCAGCAGCGTAGGCGGGGCGTTTAGAGAGACCCAGTACTTC. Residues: CASSVGGAFRETQYF.

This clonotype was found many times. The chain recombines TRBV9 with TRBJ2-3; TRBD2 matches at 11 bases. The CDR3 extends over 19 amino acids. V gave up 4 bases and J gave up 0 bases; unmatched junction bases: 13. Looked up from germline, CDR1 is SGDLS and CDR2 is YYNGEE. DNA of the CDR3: TGTGCCAGCAGCACAACTTCTAGCGGGGGGACCACGAGCACAGATACGCAGTATTTT. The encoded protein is CASSTTSSGGTTSTDTQYF.

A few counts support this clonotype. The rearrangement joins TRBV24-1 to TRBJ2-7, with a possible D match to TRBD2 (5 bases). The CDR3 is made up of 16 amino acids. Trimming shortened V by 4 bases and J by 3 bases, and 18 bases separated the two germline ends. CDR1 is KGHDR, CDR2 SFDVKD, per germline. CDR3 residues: CATSDPSRGACYEQYF. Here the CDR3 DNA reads TGTGCCACCAGTGACCCCTCCCGGGGAGCCTGCTACGAGCAGTACTTC.

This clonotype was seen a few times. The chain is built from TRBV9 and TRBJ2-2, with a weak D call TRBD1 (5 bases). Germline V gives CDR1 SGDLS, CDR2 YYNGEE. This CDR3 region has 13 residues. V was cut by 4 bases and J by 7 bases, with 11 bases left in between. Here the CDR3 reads CASSLGVIGELFF. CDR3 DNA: TGTGCCAGCAGCTTAGGGGTGATCGGGGAGCTGTTTTTT.

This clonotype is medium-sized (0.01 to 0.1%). CDR3 in DNA: TGTGCCAGCAGCGTAGGACAGGGGGCTTCGTACGAGCAGTACTTC. It codes for CASSVGQGASYEQYF. This chain uses TRBV9 with TRBJ2-7, with TRBD1 matching 10 bases. The V gene's germline CDR1 is SGDLS and CDR2 YYNGEE. The CDR3 sequence is 15 residues long. V shed 0 bases, J shed 4 bases, and the junction held 4 bases outside the gene matches.

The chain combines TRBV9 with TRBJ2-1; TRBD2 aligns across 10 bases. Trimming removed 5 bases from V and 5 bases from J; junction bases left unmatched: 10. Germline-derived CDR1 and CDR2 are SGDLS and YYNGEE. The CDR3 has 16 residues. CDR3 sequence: CASSLLRLAGDNEQFF. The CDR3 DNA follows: TGTGCCAGCAGTCTCCTCCGGCTAGCGGGGGACAATGAGCAGTTCTTC.

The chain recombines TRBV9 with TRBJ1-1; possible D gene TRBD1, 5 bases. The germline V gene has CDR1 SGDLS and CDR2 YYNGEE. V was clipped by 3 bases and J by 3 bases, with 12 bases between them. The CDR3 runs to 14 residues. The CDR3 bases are TGTGCCAGCAGCGGGGGGTTAGACCACACTGAAGCTTTCTTT. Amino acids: CASSGGLDHTEAFF.

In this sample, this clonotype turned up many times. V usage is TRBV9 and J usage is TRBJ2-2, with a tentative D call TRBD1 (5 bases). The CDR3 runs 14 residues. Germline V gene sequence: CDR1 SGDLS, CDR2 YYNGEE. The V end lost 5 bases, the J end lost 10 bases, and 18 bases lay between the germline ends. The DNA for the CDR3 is TGTGCCAGCAGTCAACAGGAGAGTAGATTGGAGCTGTTTTTT. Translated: CASSQQESRLELFF.

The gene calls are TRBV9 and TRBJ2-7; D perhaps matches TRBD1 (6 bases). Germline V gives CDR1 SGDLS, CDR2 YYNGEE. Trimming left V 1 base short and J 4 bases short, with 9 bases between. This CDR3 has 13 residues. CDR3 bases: TGTGCCAGCAGCGTAACAGGGTCGTACGAGCAGTACTTC. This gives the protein CASSVTGSYEQYF.

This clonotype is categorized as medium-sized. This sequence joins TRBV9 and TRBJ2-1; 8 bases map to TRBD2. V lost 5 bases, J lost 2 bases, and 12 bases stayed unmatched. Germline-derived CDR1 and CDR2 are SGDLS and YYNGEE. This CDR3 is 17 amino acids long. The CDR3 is CASSAQGSGGPYNEQFF. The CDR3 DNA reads TGTGCCAGCAGTGCCCAGGGCAGCGGGGGCCCCTACAATGAGCAGTTCTTC.

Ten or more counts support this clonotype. CDR3 loop: CASSVGGRGSSIYNEQFF. The CDR3 DNA is TGTGCCAGCAGCGTAGGCGGCAGGGGAAGCTCCATCTACAATGAGCAGTTCTTC. This chain connects TRBV9 to TRBJ2-1, with D possibly matching TRBD1 (6 bases). This CDR3 region has 18 residues. The ends were cut back, 0 bases at V and 3 bases at J, with 19 bases in the middle. Looked up from germline, CDR1 is SGDLS and CDR2 is YYNGEE.

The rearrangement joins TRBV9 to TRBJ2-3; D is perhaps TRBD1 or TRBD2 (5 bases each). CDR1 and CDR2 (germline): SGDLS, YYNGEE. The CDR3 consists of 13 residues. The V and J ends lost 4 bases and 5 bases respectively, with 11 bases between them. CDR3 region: CASSSWGRDTQYF. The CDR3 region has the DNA TGTGCCAGCAGCTCCTGGGGGAGAGATACGCAGTATTTT.

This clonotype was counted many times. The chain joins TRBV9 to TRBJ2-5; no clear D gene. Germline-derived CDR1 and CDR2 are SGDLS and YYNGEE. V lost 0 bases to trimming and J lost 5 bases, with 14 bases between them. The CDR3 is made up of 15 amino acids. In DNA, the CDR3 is TGTGCCAGCAGCGTAGGACAAAATTCGTGGGAGACCCAGTACTTC. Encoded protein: CASSVGQNSWETQYF.

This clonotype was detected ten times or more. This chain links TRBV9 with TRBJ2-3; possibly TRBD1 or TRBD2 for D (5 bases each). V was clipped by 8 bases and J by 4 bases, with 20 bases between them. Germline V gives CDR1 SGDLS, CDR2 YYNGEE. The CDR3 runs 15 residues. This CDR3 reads CASGGGAGQADTQYF. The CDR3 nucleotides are TGTGCCAGTGGGGGTGGGGCAGGGCAAGCAGATACGCAGTATTTT.

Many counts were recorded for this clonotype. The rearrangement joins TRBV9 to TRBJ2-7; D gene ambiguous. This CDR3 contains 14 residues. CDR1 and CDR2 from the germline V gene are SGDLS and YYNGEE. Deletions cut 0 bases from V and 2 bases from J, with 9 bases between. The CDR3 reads CASSVDGKPYEQYF. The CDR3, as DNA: TGTGCCAGCAGCGTAGACGGAAAACCCTACGAGCAGTACTTC.

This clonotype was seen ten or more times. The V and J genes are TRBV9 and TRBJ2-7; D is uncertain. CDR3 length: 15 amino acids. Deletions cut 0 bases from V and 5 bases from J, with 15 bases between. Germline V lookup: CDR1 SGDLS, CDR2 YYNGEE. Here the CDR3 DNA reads TGTGCCAGCAGCGTAGCTGGATTGGGTGGGGACGAGCAGTACTTC. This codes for CASSVAGLGGDEQYF.